A single sample gave rise to the 20 T cell receptor beta chains below, sequenced in a study of response to subunit inactivated influenza vaccine. TCRdb re-analysed the RT-PCR reads in MiXCR, keeping a single row per CDR3 protein. The sample includes about 800,000 distinct CDR3 sequences, roughly 20% of them seen just once. The source material was PBMCs from blood, sampled around 5 days after vaccination. Source of these receptors: a man aged 50 or older who received an inactivated influenza vaccine.

This clonotype was recorded many times. The chain uses TRBV7-2 and TRBJ2-5; D gene uncertain. V was shortened by 5 bases and J by 0 bases, with 7 bases between the two germline ends. The length of the CDR3 is 13 residues. Germline CDR1 and CDR2: SGHTA and FQGNSA. The CDR3 here is CASSPLYQETQYF. DNA of the CDR3: TGTGCCAGCAGCCCCTTGTACCAAGAGACCCAGTACTTC.

This clonotype was recorded at least ten times. V and J are TRBV5-1 and TRBJ2-3; D not resolved. Germline V lookup: CDR1 SGHRS, CDR2 YFSETQ. The CDR3 has 13 amino acids. Trimming pared 0 bases from V and 4 bases from J, leaving 6 bases between. CDR3: CASSLDGSDTQYF. CDR3 DNA: TGCGCCAGCAGCTTGGACGGATCAGATACGCAGTATTTT.

V usage is TRBV5-5 and J usage is TRBJ1-1, with D possibly matching TRBD1 (6 bases). The CDR3 loop spans 13 amino acids. Germline CDR1 and CDR2: SGHKS and YYEKEE (reference sequence). Trimming removed 4 bases from V and 10 bases from J, with 17 bases in between. CDR3 coding DNA: TGTGCCAGCAGCCCTGGAAACAGCAGGGGAGCTTTCTTT. As protein: CASSPGNSRGAFF.

A few counts support this clonotype. CDR3 sequence (DNA): TGTGCCAGCAGCTTGTACAGGAGCTCCTATAATTCACCCCTCCACTTT. Translated, it gives CASSLYRSSYNSPLHF. V and J are TRBV5-5 and TRBJ1-6; TRBD1 might be the D (5 bases). CDR3 length: 16 residues. Germline loops: CDR1 SGHKS, CDR2 YYEKEE (reference sequence). Trimming removed 1 base at V and 0 bases at J, with 8 bases between.

Comment on this clonotype: Its ends do not fully match the called genes, so a read error is possible. The chain carries TRBV4-2 and TRBJ2-6; a weak D match, TRBD1 (6 bases). The CDR3 sequence is 16 residues long. The germline CDR1 and CDR2 sequences are LGHNA and YNFKEQ. The DNA for the CDR3 is TGTGCCAGCAGCCAAGAAGCAGGGGCTGGGGCCAACGTCCTGTCTTTC. This sequence encodes CASSQEAGAGANVLSF.

The chain is built from TRBV9 and TRBJ2-1; 10 nucleotides match TRBD1. Germline-derived CDR1 and CDR2 are SGDLS and YYNGEE. The CDR3 contains 17 residues. J lost 4 bases, V lost 4 bases, and 11 bases had no gene match. The DNA of the CDR3 is TGTGCCAGCAGCCTCTCAGTTTTGGGACAGGGGTACAATGAGCAGTTCTTC. Residues: CASSLSVLGQGYNEQFF.

V is TRBV29-1 and J is TRBJ2-5, with D uncertain. This CDR3 comprises 12 residues. Between the trimmed V and J ends, which lost 1 base and 4 bases, there was a span of 7 bases. In germline, CDR1 is SQVTM, CDR2 ANQGSEA. CDR3: CSVEVTGETQYF. For the CDR3, the DNA is TGCAGCGTTGAAGTCACCGGAGAGACCCAGTACTTC.

This clonotype came up a few times. The chain couples TRBV7-8 to TRBJ2-7; tentatively, D is TRBD2 (5 bases). V was shortened by 1 base and J by 3 bases, with 16 bases between the two germline ends. This CDR3 contains 16 residues. Germline V gene lookup returns CDR1 SGHVS and CDR2 FQNEAQ. CDR3 protein: CASSLGVRGDRYEQYF. The CDR3 bases are TGTGCCAGCAGCTTAGGAGTTCGGGGAGATCGCTACGAGCAGTACTTC.

The genes are TRBV18 and TRBJ2-7, with 7 positions matching TRBD1. Germline CDR1 KGHSH, CDR2 LQKENI. After removal of 6 bases from V and 3 bases from J, the junction contained 8 bases not matched to a gene. This CDR3 is 14 amino acids long. This CDR3 is CASSAAGTVYEQYF. The DNA of the CDR3 is TGTGCCAGCTCTGCGGCCGGGACAGTCTACGAGCAGTACTTC.

This clonotype has at least ten counts. The rearrangement uses TRBV7-2 and TRBJ1-5; TRBD1 matches at 10 bases. The V and J ends lost 6 bases and 4 bases, in that order; junction bases with no gene match: 3. Looked up from germline, CDR1 is SGHTA and CDR2 is FQGNSA. The CDR3 contains 14 residues. The CDR3 loop reads CASRTGGRNQPQHF. The CDR3 DNA sequence: TGTGCCAGCAGGACAGGGGGCCGGAATCAGCCCCAGCATTTT.

The sample holds many counts of this clonotype. J is TRBJ2-7 and V is TRBV27; 8 bases are a match to TRBD1. J was trimmed by 0 bases and V by 5 bases; bases with no gene match: 6. The CDR3 has 15 amino acids. Germline values: CDR1 MNHEY, CDR2 SMNVEV (reference sequence). The CDR3 coding sequence is TGTGCCAGCAGTAGCGGACAGGGCGGCTCCTACGAGCAGTACTTC. Its protein product is CASSSGQGGSYEQYF.

The sample holds a few counts of this clonotype. The CDR3 region is CASSLETGWSQYF. The CDR3, as DNA: TGCGCCAGCAGCCTCGAGACAGGGTGGTCTCAGTACTTC. The genes are TRBV5-1 and TRBJ2-7, with 7 nucleotides matching TRBD1. The CDR3 extends over 13 amino acids. Germline loops: CDR1 SGHRS, CDR2 YFSETQ. V lost 4 bases to trimming and J lost 10 bases; unmatched junction nucleotides: 11.

This clonotype was seen once. V and J are TRBV27 and TRBJ2-7; D is unresolved. V was clipped by 3 bases and J by 0 bases, with 6 bases between them. This CDR3 region has 13 residues. Germline-derived CDR1 and CDR2 are MNHEY and SMNVEV (reference sequence). CDR3 amino acids: CASSLFRSYEQYF. CDR3 DNA: TGTGCCAGCAGTTTGTTCCGCTCCTACGAGCAGTACTTC.

The chain has TRBV7-2 and TRBJ1-2; D uncertain. The length of the CDR3 is 13 residues. Germline V gene sequence: CDR1 SGHTA, CDR2 FQGNSA. Trimming shortened V by 5 bases and J by 6 bases, and 13 bases separated the two germline ends. This CDR3 reads CASSGRNGDGYTF. The CDR3 DNA sequence: TGTGCCAGCAGCGGTCGTAACGGGGATGGCTACACCTTC.

The gene calls are TRBV2 and TRBJ2-6; TRBD1 aligns across 7 bases. Germline V gene lookup returns CDR1 SNHLY and CDR2 FYNNEI. This CDR3 spans 17 amino acids. Germline trimming cut 4 bases from V and 4 bases from J; bases unmatched to any gene: 10. CDR3 protein: CASSVTGVFSGANVLTF. The CDR3, as DNA: TGTGCCAGCAGTGTTACAGGGGTGTTCTCGGGGGCCAACGTCCTGACTTTC.

The chain uses TRBV6-1 and TRBJ2-1; D may be TRBD1 or TRBD2 (5 bases each). This CDR3 has 14 amino acids. Germline CDR1 and CDR2: MNHNS and SASEGT. The V and J ends lost 8 bases and 6 bases respectively, with 17 bases between them. In DNA, the CDR3 is TGTGCCAGCGAACCCGGGGCCCCCTCCAATGAGCAGTTCTTC. Translation gives CASEPGAPSNEQFF.

V gene TRBV10-3 combines with J gene TRBJ2-5, with a tentative D call TRBD1 (5 bases). The CDR3 runs 12 residues. Trimming left V 2 bases short and J 7 bases short, with 8 bases between. CDR1 is ENHRY and CDR2 is SYGVKD in the germline V gene. CDR3 region: CAISEDSPTQYF. The CDR3 DNA reads TGTGCCATCAGTGAGGACAGTCCGACCCAGTACTTC.

This clonotype turned up a few times. V and J are TRBV5-1 and TRBJ1-2; a possible D gene is TRBD1 (6 bases). This CDR3 is built from 14 residues. Trimming pared 4 bases from V and 8 bases from J, leaving 18 bases between. Germline assignment: CDR1 SGHRS and CDR2 YFSETQ. The CDR3: CASSPDWTAKGYTF. The CDR3 region has the DNA TGCGCCAGCAGCCCCGACTGGACAGCGAAGGGCTACACCTTC.

This chain links TRBV5-1 with TRBJ2-7; D is possibly TRBD2 (6 bases). Germline V gene sequence: CDR1 SGHRS, CDR2 YFSETQ. The length of the CDR3 is 14 residues. V gave up 0 bases and J gave up 5 bases, with 12 bases separating them. CDR3 sequence reads: CASSLGGRLDEQYF. The CDR3 DNA sequence: TGCGCCAGCAGCTTGGGTGGGAGGCTGGACGAGCAGTACTTC.

The V and J genes are TRBV5-1 and TRBJ1-2, with D possibly being TRBD1 (6 bases). V dropped 0 bases and J dropped 8 bases, with 11 bases sitting between them. CDR1 is SGHRS, CDR2 YFSETQ, per germline. The CDR3 is 13 amino acids. CDR3 nucleotide sequence: TGCGCCAGCAGCTTGGGCAGGGGAGGCGGCTACACCTTC. Amino acid sequence: CASSLGRGGGYTF.